The 3 T cell receptor beta chains listed next were all sequenced from one sample in a study of T cells after yellow fever vaccination. TCRdb independently ran MiXCR on the 5' RACE reads; one entry per CDR3 protein. The data contain approximately 300,000 distinct CDR3 sequences, approximately 11% of them seen just once; the ten biggest clones take up approximately 3%. The sequences come from CD4+ T cells sorted from PBMCs, collected 45 days after the yellow fever booster vaccination. The receptor set was obtained from a man aged 18 to 30 who received the YFV17D yellow fever vaccine.

The chain's CDR3 is CSVKRASQETQYF. The CDR3 DNA is TGCAGTGTCAAGCGGGCCTCACAAGAGACCCAGTACTTC. This chain joins TRBV20-1 and TRBJ2-5, with TRBD2 as a possible D gene (6 bases). The germline CDR1 and CDR2 sequences are DFQATT and SNEGSKA (reference sequence). V lost 7 bases and J lost 2, with 14 bases in between. The CDR3 is 13 amino acids.

This clonotype was seen only a few times. The chain has TRBV12-3 or TRBV12-4 and TRBJ2-5, with D possibly TRBD2 on 6 matching bases. V was pared by 0 bases and J by 5 bases, with 10 bases between. CDR3 length equals 14 residues. The CDR3 sequence is CASSLAAGGETQYF. The CDR3 region has the DNA TGTGCCAGCAGTTTAGCAGCAGGAGGGGAGACCCAGTACTTC.

This clonotype was counted only a few times. The chain combines TRBV10-3 with TRBJ2-4, with D possibly TRBD1 on 6 matching bases. The CDR3 length is 14 residues. Trimming pared 6 bases from V and 3 bases from J, leaving 12 bases between. The germline V gene encodes CDR1 ENHRY and CDR2 SYGVKD. The CDR3 spells CAIRGDNGKNIQYF. For the CDR3, the DNA is TGTGCCATCAGAGGGGACAATGGCAAAAACATTCAGTACTTC.